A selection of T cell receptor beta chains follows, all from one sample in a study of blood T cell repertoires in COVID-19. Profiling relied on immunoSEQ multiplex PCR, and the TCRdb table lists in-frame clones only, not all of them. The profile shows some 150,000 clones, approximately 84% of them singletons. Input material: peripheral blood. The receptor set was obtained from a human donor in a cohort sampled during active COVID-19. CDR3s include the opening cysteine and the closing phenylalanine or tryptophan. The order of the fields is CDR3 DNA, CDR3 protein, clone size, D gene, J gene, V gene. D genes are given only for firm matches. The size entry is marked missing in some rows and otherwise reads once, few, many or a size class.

DNA: TGTGCCAGCATCCTGACGGGGGGTAGGGATTCACCCCTCCACTTT
CDR3: CASILTGGRDSPLHF
size: -
D: -
J: TRBJ1-6
V: TRBV6-6

DNA: TGTGCCAGCAGTTCTCCGACAGGGGTTAATGAAAAACTGTTTTTT
CDR3: CASSSPTGVNEKLFF
size: once
D: TRBD1
J: TRBJ1-4
V: TRBV28

DNA: TGTGCCAGCACCAAAGGGGCGTCGGGGGGGAATCAGCCCCAGCATTTT
CDR3: CASTKGASGGNQPQHF
size: -
D: -
J: TRBJ1-5
V: TRBV2

DNA: TGCGCCAGCAGCCAAGGACCGGGACAGGGGTTCGATGAGCAGTTCTTC
CDR3: CASSQGPGQGFDEQFF
size: -
D: TRBD1
J: TRBJ2-1
V: TRBV4-1

DNA: TGTGCCAGCAGCTCCGCAGTGGGGGACAGAACTAAAATTTATGGCTACACCTTC
CDR3: CASSSAVGDRTKIYGYTF
size: -
D: TRBD1
J: TRBJ1-2
V: TRBV7-9

DNA: TGTGCCAGCAAAGGGGGTGGCAGGACCTCTTATCAGCCCCAGCATTTT
CDR3: CASKGGGRTSYQPQHF
size: few
D: -
J: TRBJ1-5
V: TRBV28

DNA: TGTGCCAGTAGTGGGACTAGCTCCTACAATGAGCAGTTCTTC
CDR3: CASSGTSSYNEQFF
size: -
D: TRBD2
J: TRBJ2-1
V: TRBV19

DNA: TGTGCCAGCAGCGACGACAGGGAAATGAACACTGAAGCTTTCTTT
CDR3: CASSDDREMNTEAFF
size: -
D: TRBD1
J: TRBJ1-1
V: TRBV14

DNA: TGTGCCAGCAGTGAACGACTAGCGGGAAACCCGTTCTTC
CDR3: CASSERLAGNPFF
size: -
D: TRBD2
J: TRBJ2-1
V: TRBV2

DNA: TGCAGTGCTAGTACCCCAGAAGAGACCCAGTACTTC
CDR3: CSASTPEETQYF
size: -
D: -
J: TRBJ2-5
V: TRBV20-1

DNA: TGTGCCAGCAGTTTACCCGTCGGGGAAGCTTTCTTT
CDR3: CASSLPVGEAFF
size: -
D: -
J: TRBJ1-1
V: TRBV28

DNA: TGTGCCAGCAGCTTAGCGCAGACAGGGGCGGCCTCCTACGAGCAGTACTTC
CDR3: CASSLAQTGAASYEQYF
size: -
D: TRBD1
J: TRBJ2-7
V: TRBV5-6

DNA: TGCGCCAGCAAGGAACAGGGGGTCGTAACAGATACGCAGTATTTT
CDR3: CASKEQGVVTDTQYF
size: -
D: TRBD1
J: TRBJ2-3
V: TRBV5-1

DNA: TGTGCCAGCAGCTCGGGACTAGCGTCGTTGGCTGAGCAGTTCTTC
CDR3: CASSSGLASLAEQFF
size: -
D: TRBD2
J: TRBJ2-1
V: TRBV7-6

DNA: TGTGCCAGCAGCCCAGCGGTTACTGTATACAATGAGCAGTTCTTC
CDR3: CASSPAVTVYNEQFF
size: few
D: -
J: TRBJ2-1
V: TRBV11-2

DNA: TGTGCCAGCACCCTGGACAGGGCCTATGGCTACACCTTC
CDR3: CASTLDRAYGYTF
size: few
D: TRBD1
J: TRBJ1-2
V: TRBV5-4

DNA: TGTGCCATCAGTGAGTCTGGCAGATGGGAGACCCAGTACTTC
CDR3: CAISESGRWETQYF
size: -
D: -
J: TRBJ2-5
V: TRBV10-3

DNA: TGTGCCAGCGCCCGGTCCACGGGTGAGACCCAGTACTTC
CDR3: CASARSTGETQYF
size: -
D: -
J: TRBJ2-5
V: TRBV6-6

DNA: TGTGCCAGCAGTGTGGGAGGAGACACTGAAGCTTTCTTT
CDR3: CASSVGGDTEAFF
size: -
D: -
J: TRBJ1-1
V: TRBV2

DNA: TGCGCCAGCAGCTTGGCCGCTAGCGGAGGCACCGGGGAGCTGTTTTTT
CDR3: CASSLAASGGTGELFF
size: -
D: TRBD2
J: TRBJ2-2
V: TRBV5-1

DNA: TGTGCCAGCCGAACGACTAGACACCAAGAGACCCAGTACTTC
CDR3: CASRTTRHQETQYF
size: few
D: -
J: TRBJ2-5
V: TRBV6-6

DNA: TGTGCCTGGAGTGTAGGGACACTGGAAGAGACCCAGTACTTC
CDR3: CAWSVGTLEETQYF
size: -
D: -
J: TRBJ2-5
V: TRBV30

DNA: TGCGCCAGCAGTCAATCTGGCCCTCCGGGACAGGAGCGCAATCAGCCCCAGCATTTT
CDR3: CASSQSGPPGQERNQPQHF
size: once
D: TRBD1
J: TRBJ1-5
V: TRBV23-1

DNA: TGTGCCAGCAGCTTTGGGGGGACTGATGAAGCTTTCTTT
CDR3: CASSFGGTDEAFF
size: -
D: -
J: TRBJ1-1
V: TRBV7-3

DNA: TGTGCCAGCAGCTTTGTAGAAGGGGGCGCCCGGGAGACCCAGTACTTC
CDR3: CASSFVEGGARETQYF
size: -
D: TRBD1
J: TRBJ2-5
V: TRBV5-6

DNA: TGTGCCAGCAGGCAGGGGGGTACCGGGGAGCTGTTTTTT
CDR3: CASRQGGTGELFF
size: -
D: -
J: TRBJ2-2
V: TRBV6-6

DNA: TGTGCCAGCACCCAGGACAGGGACAGAATTGAAGCTTTCTTT
CDR3: CASTQDRDRIEAFF
size: -
D: TRBD1
J: TRBJ1-1
V: TRBV2

DNA: TGCGCCAGCAGCTCACAGGGGGCGTCTGGCTACACCTTC
CDR3: CASSSQGASGYTF
size: -
D: TRBD1
J: TRBJ1-2
V: TRBV5-1

DNA: TGTGCCAGCATCGGCGGGACGAACACCGGGGAGCTGTTTTTT
CDR3: CASIGGTNTGELFF
size: -
D: -
J: TRBJ2-2
V: TRBV25-1

DNA: TGTGCCAGCAGTTTGAGTGCCGGAAACACCATATATTTT
CDR3: CASSLSAGNTIYF
size: -
D: -
J: TRBJ1-3
V: TRBV12-3/TRBV12-4

DNA: TGTGCCAGCAAATCAGGAATCAACTATGGCTACACCTTC
CDR3: CASKSGINYGYTF
size: medium-sized
D: -
J: TRBJ1-2
V: TRBV28

DNA: TGTGCCAGCAGAGGCGAGGGTGCCTCTAATGAGCAGTTCTTC
CDR3: CASRGEGASNEQFF
size: -
D: -
J: TRBJ2-1
V: TRBV5-5

DNA: TGTGCCAGCAGTCCCCCTTCTGAAAAACTGTTTTTT
CDR3: CASSPPSEKLFF
size: once
D: -
J: TRBJ1-4
V: TRBV6-5

DNA: TGTGCCAGCAGTTACGGACTAGCGAACACCGGGGAGCTGTTTTTT
CDR3: CASSYGLANTGELFF
size: -
D: TRBD2
J: TRBJ2-2
V: TRBV6-2/TRBV6-3

DNA: TGTGCCAGCAGCCCGACGGACTCTCCACCTAACTATGGCTACACCTTC
CDR3: CASSPTDSPPNYGYTF
size: -
D: -
J: TRBJ1-2
V: TRBV5-6

DNA: TGTGCCAGCAGCTTAGGAGGGGGCAGGTCCACAACTAATGAAAAACTGTTTTTT
CDR3: CASSLGGGRSTTNEKLFF
size: -
D: TRBD1
J: TRBJ1-4
V: TRBV7-9

DNA: TGTGCCAGCAGCTCGGTGGGGGGACCCCAGCATTTT
CDR3: CASSSVGGPQHF
size: once
D: -
J: TRBJ1-5
V: TRBV5-4

DNA: TGTGCCACCTGGCGGGACAGGGGTTATACGCAGTATTTT
CDR3: CATWRDRGYTQYF
size: few
D: TRBD1
J: TRBJ2-3
V: TRBV6-6

DNA: TGTGCCAGCAGCGCCCCTCCTGGGCAGATGAACACTGAAGCTTTCTTT
CDR3: CASSAPPGQMNTEAFF
size: -
D: -
J: TRBJ1-1
V: TRBV9

DNA: TGTGCCAGCACCCCCGACCCAGGGGGGACTGAAGCTTTCTTT
CDR3: CASTPDPGGTEAFF
size: -
D: TRBD1
J: TRBJ1-1
V: TRBV7-9

DNA: TGTGCCAGCAGCTTAGTTGGAGGGCAGCCCCAGCATTTT
CDR3: CASSLVGGQPQHF
size: -
D: -
J: TRBJ1-5
V: TRBV7-2

DNA: TGTGCCAGCAGGAAACAGGGGGCCGGGGAGCTGTTTTTT
CDR3: CASRKQGAGELFF
size: -
D: TRBD1
J: TRBJ2-2
V: TRBV28

DNA: TGTGCCAGTGGCGCGGGCCGAGGTCAGCCCCAGCATTTT
CDR3: CASGAGRGQPQHF
size: few
D: -
J: TRBJ1-5
V: TRBV28

DNA: TGTGCCAGCGGCGGCAGATTTAACTATGGCTACACCTTC
CDR3: CASGGRFNYGYTF
size: once
D: -
J: TRBJ1-2
V: TRBV21-1

DNA: TGTGCCTGCCGAAGCAGGGCGGATTCACCCCTCCACTTT
CDR3: CACRSRADSPLHF
size: once
D: -
J: TRBJ1-6
V: TRBV30